Presented here are 7 T cell receptor beta chains from one specimen sequenced in a study of T cells in Graves' hyperthyroidism and ophthalmopathy. Amplified TCR beta CDR3 regions derived from RNA transcripts. HTBI primers were used for first-round RT-PCR of the TCR CDR3. TCRdb ran MiXCR on the multiplex PCR reads and lists one entry per CDR3 protein. In the table there are under 350,000 distinct CDR3 sequences, 25% to 30% of which are singletons. Input material: blood. These receptor sequences come from a man aged 35 to 55 with Graves' hyperthyroidism that later progressed to Graves' ophthalmopathy.

This clonotype was observed at least ten times. J is TRBJ2-7 and V is TRBV10-2; TRBD2 is a possible D gene (6 bases). Per the germline V gene, CDR1 is WSHSY and CDR2 is SAAADI. The CDR3 has 14 amino acids. V was trimmed by 3 bases and J by 5 bases, leaving 14 bases between them. DNA of the CDR3: TGCGCCAGCAGTGAATTGGAGGGGCACAACGAGCAGTACTTC. This codes for CASSELEGHNEQYF.

A note on this clonotype: The junction departs from germline at one end; a sequencing error may be responsible. The J gene is TRBJ2-7, the V gene TRBV6-1; 8 nucleotides agree with TRBD2. The CDR3 runs 15 residues. Germline V lookup: CDR1 MNHNS, CDR2 SASEGT. This chain's CDR3 is CASRQAGENKGGQCF. CDR3 nucleotides: TGTGCCAGCCGTCAAGCGGGGGAGAACAAAGGCGGGCAGTGCTTC.

This clonotype was observed many times. The J gene is TRBJ1-1, the V gene TRBV20-1, with 7 bases lining up with TRBD1. The CDR3 has 11 residues. V lost 4 bases to trimming and J lost 6 bases; unmatched junction nucleotides: 2. CDR1 and CDR2 from the germline V gene are DFQATT and SNEGSKA (reference sequence). DNA for the CDR3: TGCAGTGCTAACAGGGGCCCTGAAGCTTTCTTT. The encoded protein is CSANRGPEAFF.

The chain links TRBV15 to TRBJ1-2; maybe TRBD1 (6 bases). The CDR3 is 15 residues long. Per the germline V gene, CDR1 is LNHNV and CDR2 is YYDKDF (reference sequence). V lost 1 base, J lost 3 bases, and 12 bases lay in between. DNA of the CDR3: TGTGCCACCAGCAGAGTATCCGGACAGCACTATGGCTACACCTTC. It codes for CATSRVSGQHYGYTF.

This clonotype occurred many times. J is TRBJ1-3 and V is TRBV9; TRBD1 aligns across 8 bases. The CDR3 runs 17 residues. Germline trimming cut 3 bases from V and 2 bases from J; bases unmatched to any gene: 10. Germline CDR1 is SGDLS and CDR2 is YYNGEE. CDR3 in amino acids: CASSAAPLDRAGNTIYF. The CDR3 region has the DNA TGTGCCAGCAGCGCCGCCCCGCTGGACAGGGCTGGAAACACCATATATTTT.

This chain joins TRBV28 and TRBJ2-5, with TRBD1 identical over 12 bases. V dropped 3 bases and J dropped 4; count of bases not matched to a gene: 3. Germline V CDR1 and CDR2: MDHEN, SYDVKM. CDR3 length equals 15 residues. The CDR3 region has the DNA TGTGCCAGCAGTTTCCGGGACAGGGGGCGAGAGACCCAGTACTTC. Translated: CASSFRDRGRETQYF. Full variable domain (remainder filled in from reference TRBV28 and TRBJ2-5): DVKVTQSSRYLVKRTGEKVFLECVQDMDHENMFWYRQDPGLGLRLIYFSYDVKMKEKGDIPEGYSVSREKKERFSLILESASTNQTSMYLCASSFRDRGRETQYFGPGTRLLVL.

This chain uses TRBV12-3 or TRBV12-4 with TRBJ1-1; tentatively, D is TRBD1 (5 bases). Trimming cost V 9 bases and J 2 bases, with 13 bases left between them. This CDR3 has 13 residues. The CDR3 sequence is CASRGPDNTEAFF. The DNA of the CDR3 is TGTGCCAGTCGGGGACCGGATAACACTGAAGCTTTCTTT.